This TCR beta chain was retrieved from a study of OX40 agonist ivuxolimab in advanced cancers. Whole-study findings and limits: CD4+ T cells averaged fewer expanded clones than CD8+ T cells.

The CDR3 loop spans 12 amino acids. V lost 7 bases and J lost 6; bases outside the gene matches: 6. Per the germline V gene, CDR1 is MNHEY and CDR2 is SVGAGI. The repertoire was sequenced with immunoSEQ multiplex PCR; TCRdb's copy has only in-frame clones and lacks some. Of about 28,000 clones detected, around four fifths appear once; the ten largest clones hold over 8.5%. This clone occurred once. The antigen is undetermined. This TCR was sampled from an adult with an advanced solid tumor such as melanoma, head and neck, liver or kidney cancer. The source material was CD4+ or CD8+ T cells sorted from blood, sampled in a trial of the OX40 agonist ivuxolimab. V and J are TRBV6-5 and TRBJ2-7; 7 bases fit TRBD2. The CDR3 bases are TGTGCCAGCACCACGGGAGGTACCGAGCAGTACTTC. This sequence encodes CASTTGGTEQYF.